These T cell receptor beta chains were read from a single sample in a study of blood T cell repertoires in COVID-19. Sequencing used immunoSEQ multiplex PCR; TCRdb keeps in-frame clones, though not all of them. This sample has approximately 290,000 clones, with 70% to 90% found just once. Sequenced material: PBMCs or T cells enriched from blood (not recorded which). The receptors here all came from a woman aged 25-40 years who had recovered from COVID-19. CDR3s include the opening cysteine and the closing phenylalanine or tryptophan. The D gene is left open where the match is weak. Rows may omit the clone size; those that give it use once, few, many or a size class.

abundance: .; v_gene: TRBV9; d_gene: .; j_gene: TRBJ1-3; CDR3nt: TGTGCCAGCAGCGTAGGCCCGGGGATCTCTGGAAACACCATATATTTT; CDR3aa: CASSVGPGISGNTIYF
abundance: .; v_gene: TRBV15; d_gene: .; j_gene: TRBJ1-5; CDR3nt: TGTGCCACCAGCAGAGGGTTCAGAGAGGGTCAGCCCCAGCATTTT; CDR3aa: CATSRGFREGQPQHF
abundance: once; v_gene: TRBV28; d_gene: .; j_gene: TRBJ2-5; CDR3nt: TGTGCCAGCAGTAGGGGTTGGGGAAAAGAGACCCAGTACTTC; CDR3aa: CASSRGWGKETQYF
abundance: .; v_gene: TRBV19; d_gene: TRBD1; j_gene: TRBJ2-3; CDR3nt: TGTGCCAGTAGTATCAGGGGGCGAGGGACGCAGTATTTT; CDR3aa: CASSIRGRGTQYF
abundance: .; v_gene: TRBV28; d_gene: TRBD1; j_gene: TRBJ2-7; CDR3nt: TGTGCCAGCAGGGGGAGGACAGGGAATGACGAGCAGTACTTC; CDR3aa: CASRGRTGNDEQYF
abundance: .; v_gene: TRBV24-1; d_gene: .; j_gene: TRBJ2-2; CDR3nt: TGTGCCACCGCATCTTCGGGTGCCGGGGAGCTGTTTTTT; CDR3aa: CATASSGAGELFF
abundance: .; v_gene: TRBV29-1; d_gene: TRBD1; j_gene: TRBJ2-3; CDR3nt: TGCAGCGTTGACGGACAGGGCACAGATACGCAGTATTTT; CDR3aa: CSVDGQGTDTQYF
abundance: .; v_gene: TRBV28; d_gene: TRBD1; j_gene: TRBJ1-6; CDR3nt: TGTGCCAGCAGCTATACGACAGGGGCCGGGGATTCACCCCTCCACTTT; CDR3aa: CASSYTTGAGDSPLHF
abundance: .; v_gene: TRBV6-4; d_gene: .; j_gene: TRBJ1-2; CDR3nt: TGTGCCAGCAGTCACCAGGGGAATCGGGCAGGCTACACCTTC; CDR3aa: CASSHQGNRAGYTF
abundance: .; v_gene: TRBV11-3; d_gene: TRBD1; j_gene: TRBJ2-1; CDR3nt: TGTGCCAGCAGCTTAAGGCACGGGACAGGCCTCTACAATGAGCAGTTCTTC; CDR3aa: CASSLRHGTGLYNEQFF
abundance: .; v_gene: TRBV7-2; d_gene: .; j_gene: TRBJ1-2; CDR3nt: TGTGCCAGCAGCTACCCGGCGGGGGGCGGCTATGGCTACACCTTC; CDR3aa: CASSYPAGGGYGYTF
abundance: .; v_gene: TRBV4-2; d_gene: TRBD2; j_gene: TRBJ2-3; CDR3nt: TGTGCCAGCAGCCAAGAAATCCGACTAGCCATCACAGATACGCAGTATTTT; CDR3aa: CASSQEIRLAITDTQYF
abundance: .; v_gene: TRBV28; d_gene: TRBD1; j_gene: TRBJ1-6; CDR3nt: TGTGCCAGCAGCCCGACAGGGGAATATTCACCCCTCCACTTT; CDR3aa: CASSPTGEYSPLHF
abundance: .; v_gene: TRBV11-2; d_gene: TRBD1; j_gene: TRBJ1-6; CDR3nt: TGTGCCAGCAGCTTAGGGGACAGGAATTCACCCCTCCACTTT; CDR3aa: CASSLGDRNSPLHF
abundance: .; v_gene: TRBV5-6; d_gene: .; j_gene: TRBJ2-1; CDR3nt: TGTGCCAGCAGCTTCTTAGTTGAGCAGTTCTTC; CDR3aa: CASSFLVEQFF
abundance: .; v_gene: TRBV7-3; d_gene: TRBD1; j_gene: TRBJ1-6; CDR3nt: TGTGCCAGCAGCAAACGGGACAGACTTAATTCACCCCTCCACTTT; CDR3aa: CASSKRDRLNSPLHF
abundance: .; v_gene: TRBV7-9; d_gene: TRBD2; j_gene: TRBJ2-1; CDR3nt: TGTGCCAGCAGCGCGATTGGAGCGGGAGCGCAGTTCTTC; CDR3aa: CASSAIGAGAQFF
abundance: .; v_gene: TRBV30; d_gene: .; j_gene: TRBJ1-5; CDR3nt: TGTGCCTGGAGTAGACCCCCAGGGTTAGGACAGCCCCAGCATTTT; CDR3aa: CAWSRPPGLGQPQHF
abundance: .; v_gene: TRBV5-1; d_gene: TRBD2; j_gene: TRBJ2-1; CDR3nt: TGCGCCAGCAGCCAGAGACTAGCTGAGAGAAATGAGCAGTTCTTC; CDR3aa: CASSQRLAERNEQFF
abundance: few; v_gene: TRBV11-2; d_gene: .; j_gene: TRBJ2-2; CDR3nt: TGTGCCAGCAGCTTTCTACTCTCTGGCACCGGGGAGCTGTTTTTT; CDR3aa: CASSFLLSGTGELFF